This note documents a single TCR beta chain sequence. This specimen belongs to a study of CD8 T cells in Susac syndrome. Study at large: Patients with Susac syndrome, at blood draw, were therapy-naive, on corticosteroids, or on intravenous immunoglobulin alone.

V was clipped by 6 bases and J by 6 bases, with 12 bases between them. This CDR3 contains 11 residues. Germline values: CDR1 SQVTM, CDR2 ANQGSEA. RNA was extracted with the RNeasy kit, and a quantity of roughly 0.5 to 1 ug was reverse transcribed using random hexamers. TCRdb re-called the immunoSEQ multiplex PCR reads with MiXCR, one entry per CDR3 protein. The table lists 95,000 to 150,000 distinct CDR3 sequences, just under 95% of them singletons. Sequenced: CD8+ T cells from PBMCs. The clonotype comes from a human donor with Susac syndrome. V is TRBV29-1 and J is TRBJ2-7, with D possibly TRBD1 on 5 matching bases. The DNA of the CDR3 is TGCAGCGTCCCTGGGGCCAGCGAGCAGTACTTC. Translating it yields CSVPGASEQYF.